These T cell receptor beta chains were read from a single sample in a study of identical twins. TCRdb re-called the 5' RACE reads with MiXCR, one entry per CDR3 protein. The sample lists around 450,000 distinct CDR3 sequences; 13% to 15% were seen once. The same data also went into a second study, on yellow fever vaccine responses in identical twins.

The sequenced sample was CD4+ T cells sorted from blood. The origin of the receptors is a woman between 18 and 30 years old in good health. Each CDR3 is given with its conserved first and last residue. Each record gives: V gene, D gene, J gene, clone size, CDR3 protein, CDR3 DNA. A D gene is named only where the DNA matches it firmly. Size is stated for part of the rows, as once, few or many counts, or as a class when the clone is expanded.

v_call: TRBV11-2; d_call: TRBD2; j_call: TRBJ2-2; clone_size: NA; cdr3_aa: CASRAGLMNTGELFF; cdr3_nt: TGTGCCAGCAGAGCGGGACTCATGAACACCGGGGAGCTGTTTTTT
v_call: TRBV29-1; d_call: TRBD2; j_call: TRBJ2-1; clone_size: many; cdr3_aa: CSVEDQKAGNYNEQFF; cdr3_nt: TGCAGCGTTGAAGATCAAAAAGCGGGGAATTACAATGAGCAGTTCTTC
v_call: TRBV4-3; d_call: NA; j_call: TRBJ1-2; clone_size: few; cdr3_aa: CASSPERSLNYGYTF; cdr3_nt: TGCGCCAGCAGCCCAGAGCGATCCCTTAACTATGGCTACACCTTC
v_call: TRBV28; d_call: NA; j_call: TRBJ2-1; clone_size: many; cdr3_aa: CASSLVVNEQFF; cdr3_nt: TGTGCCAGCAGTTTAGTAGTTAATGAGCAGTTCTTC
v_call: TRBV5-6; d_call: NA; j_call: TRBJ2-5; clone_size: NA; cdr3_aa: CASSPTGLGEETQYF; cdr3_nt: TGTGCCAGCAGCCCCACGGGTCTCGGGGAGGAGACCCAGTACTTC
v_call: TRBV7-2; d_call: TRBD2; j_call: TRBJ2-5; clone_size: many; cdr3_aa: CASTLTSGRLGTQYF; cdr3_nt: TGTGCCAGCACCTTGACTAGCGGGAGATTGGGGACCCAGTACTTC
v_call: TRBV28; d_call: TRBD1; j_call: TRBJ2-3; clone_size: few; cdr3_aa: CASGYGQGTDTQYF; cdr3_nt: TGTGCCAGCGGGTACGGACAGGGCACAGATACGCAGTATTTT
v_call: TRBV24-1; d_call: TRBD1; j_call: TRBJ2-1; clone_size: NA; cdr3_aa: CATLGRDRGRMEQFF; cdr3_nt: TGTGCCACCTTAGGCCGGGACAGGGGGCGCATGGAGCAGTTCTTC
v_call: TRBV25-1; d_call: NA; j_call: TRBJ1-5; clone_size: few; cdr3_aa: CASSHGSSRLNQPQHF; cdr3_nt: TGTGCCAGCAGTCACGGTTCTTCTCGACTCAATCAGCCCCAGCATTTT
v_call: TRBV5-1; d_call: NA; j_call: TRBJ1-1; clone_size: NA; cdr3_aa: CASSLGSVGDTEAFF; cdr3_nt: TGCGCCAGCAGCTTGGGTTCGGTAGGGGACACTGAAGCTTTCTTT
v_call: TRBV6-1; d_call: NA; j_call: TRBJ2-5; clone_size: few; cdr3_aa: CASRRTLQETQYF; cdr3_nt: TGTGCCAGCAGAAGGACTCTGCAAGAGACCCAGTACTTC
v_call: TRBV25-1; d_call: NA; j_call: TRBJ2-7; clone_size: few; cdr3_aa: CATGVGGAREQYF; cdr3_nt: TGTGCCACAGGGGTTGGGGGGGCGCGGGAGCAGTACTTC
v_call: TRBV14; d_call: TRBD1; j_call: TRBJ2-7; clone_size: few; cdr3_aa: CASSPGQDTYEQYF; cdr3_nt: TGTGCCAGCAGCCCCGGACAGGATACCTACGAGCAGTACTTC
v_call: TRBV19; d_call: TRBD2; j_call: TRBJ2-2; clone_size: NA; cdr3_aa: CASSTRTSGSPGELFF; cdr3_nt: TGTGCCAGTAGTACAAGGACTAGCGGGAGTCCCGGGGAGCTGTTTTTT
v_call: TRBV11-2; d_call: NA; j_call: TRBJ2-3; clone_size: few; cdr3_aa: CASSGPGPLTDTQYF; cdr3_nt: TGTGCCAGCAGCGGACCCGGACCCCTCACAGATACGCAGTATTTT
v_call: TRBV12-3/TRBV12-4; d_call: NA; j_call: TRBJ2-1; clone_size: many; cdr3_aa: CASSFLGEYNEQFF; cdr3_nt: TGTGCCAGCAGTTTTTTGGGGGAATACAATGAGCAGTTCTTC
v_call: TRBV28; d_call: TRBD1; j_call: TRBJ2-5; clone_size: NA; cdr3_aa: CASSLQTGGRETQYF; cdr3_nt: TGTGCCAGCAGTTTACAGACAGGGGGCAGGGAGACCCAGTACTTC
v_call: TRBV6-5; d_call: NA; j_call: TRBJ2-1; clone_size: few; cdr3_aa: CASSYFAGYGNEQFF; cdr3_nt: TGTGCCAGCAGTTACTTTGCGGGATATGGCAATGAGCAGTTCTTC
v_call: TRBV12-3/TRBV12-4; d_call: NA; j_call: TRBJ2-5; clone_size: NA; cdr3_aa: CASRSGVPWETQYF; cdr3_nt: TGTGCCAGCAGGTCAGGTGTACCCTGGGAGACCCAGTACTTC
v_call: TRBV12-3/TRBV12-4; d_call: TRBD1; j_call: TRBJ1-1; clone_size: NA; cdr3_aa: CASRRTGGRSTEAFF; cdr3_nt: TGTGCCAGCAGGAGAACAGGGGGCCGGAGCACTGAAGCTTTCTTT
v_call: TRBV6-1; d_call: NA; j_call: TRBJ2-7; clone_size: few; cdr3_aa: CASSGTGLTKQYF; cdr3_nt: TGTGCCAGCAGTGGAACAGGTCTTACTAAGCAGTACTTC
v_call: TRBV3-1; d_call: TRBD1; j_call: TRBJ2-2; clone_size: NA; cdr3_aa: CASSARTGKNTGELFF; cdr3_nt: TGTGCCAGCAGCGCAAGGACAGGGAAGAACACCGGGGAGCTGTTTTTT
v_call: TRBV6-2/TRBV6-3; d_call: TRBD2; j_call: TRBJ2-2; clone_size: NA; cdr3_aa: CASIPRGGSIKAGELFF; cdr3_nt: TGTGCCAGCATTCCTCGGGGAGGGAGCATTAAGGCCGGGGAGCTGTTTTTT
v_call: TRBV11-2; d_call: TRBD2; j_call: TRBJ2-5; clone_size: NA; cdr3_aa: CASSAGLAETQYF; cdr3_nt: TGTGCCAGCAGCGCAGGACTAGCGGAGACCCAGTACTTC
v_call: TRBV24-1; d_call: TRBD1; j_call: TRBJ2-4; clone_size: NA; cdr3_aa: CATSDSGTGNIQYF; cdr3_nt: TGTGCCACCAGTGATTCCGGGACAGGAAACATTCAGTACTTC
v_call: TRBV12-3/TRBV12-4; d_call: NA; j_call: TRBJ2-6; clone_size: NA; cdr3_aa: CASSNRVVGASGANVLTF; cdr3_nt: TGTGCCAGCAGTAACAGGGTTGTTGGTGCGTCTGGGGCCAACGTCCTGACTTTC
v_call: TRBV7-9; d_call: NA; j_call: TRBJ1-4; clone_size: few; cdr3_aa: CASSLRTSGHEKLFF; cdr3_nt: TGTGCCAGCAGCTTGAGAACGAGCGGCCATGAAAAACTGTTTTTT
v_call: TRBV6-5; d_call: NA; j_call: TRBJ2-7; clone_size: NA; cdr3_aa: CASSSPPLQEYF; cdr3_nt: TGTGCCAGCAGTTCTCCCCCCCTTCAAGAGTACTTC
v_call: TRBV5-1; d_call: NA; j_call: TRBJ2-1; clone_size: NA; cdr3_aa: CASSLVLQNEQFF; cdr3_nt: TGCGCCAGCAGCTTGGTACTTCAAAATGAGCAGTTCTTC
v_call: TRBV5-1; d_call: NA; j_call: TRBJ1-4; clone_size: many; cdr3_aa: CASSLVKLFF; cdr3_nt: TGCGCCAGCAGCTTGGTTAAACTGTTTTTT
v_call: TRBV5-1; d_call: NA; j_call: TRBJ2-7; clone_size: few; cdr3_aa: CASSSPGTPYEQYF; cdr3_nt: TGCGCCAGCAGCTCCCCCGGGACACCCTACGAGCAGTACTTC
v_call: TRBV5-1; d_call: TRBD1; j_call: TRBJ1-2; clone_size: few; cdr3_aa: CASSLGQGLYGYTF; cdr3_nt: TGCGCCAGCAGCTTGGGACAGGGCCTCTATGGCTACACCTTC
v_call: TRBV2; d_call: TRBD1; j_call: TRBJ1-1; clone_size: NA; cdr3_aa: CASRQTGAGAEAFF; cdr3_nt: TGTGCCAGCAGACAGACAGGGGCAGGGGCTGAAGCTTTCTTT
v_call: TRBV15; d_call: NA; j_call: TRBJ1-2; clone_size: NA; cdr3_aa: CATSRVRGEGYTF; cdr3_nt: TGTGCCACCAGCAGGGTCAGGGGAGAAGGCTACACCTTC
v_call: TRBV27; d_call: TRBD2; j_call: TRBJ2-2; clone_size: many; cdr3_aa: CASSLRPQLAGGPPYTGELFF; cdr3_nt: TGTGCCAGCAGCCTACGGCCCCAACTAGCGGGAGGGCCCCCATACACCGGGGAGCTGTTTTTT
v_call: TRBV9; d_call: NA; j_call: TRBJ2-2; clone_size: few; cdr3_aa: CASSVQADTGELFF; cdr3_nt: TGTGCCAGCAGCGTACAGGCGGACACCGGGGAGCTGTTTTTT
v_call: TRBV28; d_call: TRBD2; j_call: TRBJ2-7; clone_size: few; cdr3_aa: CASSRTSGSLNEQYF; cdr3_nt: TGTGCCAGCAGTCGGACTAGCGGGAGTCTGAACGAGCAGTACTTC
v_call: TRBV2; d_call: NA; j_call: TRBJ2-6; clone_size: NA; cdr3_aa: CASSVMLSGANVLTF; cdr3_nt: TGTGCCAGCAGTGTAATGCTCTCTGGGGCCAACGTCCTGACTTTC
v_call: TRBV2; d_call: NA; j_call: TRBJ2-5; clone_size: NA; cdr3_aa: CASRDEVLTSF; cdr3_nt: TGTGCCAGCAGGGATGAAGTACTCACGTCCTTC
v_call: TRBV12-3/TRBV12-4; d_call: NA; j_call: TRBJ1-2; clone_size: many; cdr3_aa: CASSLRFYGYTF; cdr3_nt: TGTGCCAGCAGTTTACGATTCTATGGCTACACCTTC
v_call: TRBV6-2/TRBV6-3; d_call: NA; j_call: TRBJ1-1; clone_size: few; cdr3_aa: CASSYTRGVRTEAFF; cdr3_nt: TGTGCCAGCAGTTACACCCGGGGCGTGAGGACTGAAGCTTTCTTT
v_call: TRBV28; d_call: TRBD1; j_call: TRBJ2-7; clone_size: NA; cdr3_aa: CASLTGTGTEQYF; cdr3_nt: TGTGCCAGCCTAACGGGGACAGGGACCGAGCAGTACTTC
v_call: TRBV28; d_call: TRBD2; j_call: TRBJ2-5; clone_size: NA; cdr3_aa: CASSFPLAGYEETQYF; cdr3_nt: TGTGCCAGCAGTTTCCCGCTAGCGGGTTATGAAGAGACCCAGTACTTC